The rows below give T cell receptor beta chains drawn from one sample of a study of shared clonotypes between healthy human individuals. Clones were sequenced by immunoSEQ multiplex PCR, and TCRdb holds only the in-frame ones, with some missing. The sample lists approximately 100,000 clones, about 67% seen once, with 24% in the top ten. Material: memory CD8+ T cells sorted from blood. Receptor source: a woman younger than 45 in good health. CDR3s leave out the opening cysteine and the closing phenylalanine or tryptophan.

TRBV27,TRBJ2-7,11,ASSLASFSEQY
TRBV30,TRBJ2-7,12,AWRPGTSSYEQY
TRBV28,TRBJ2-7,17,ASSSPGHGAPTRAYEQY
TRBV11-2,TRBJ2-7,13,ASSWLQGASYEQY
TRBV29-1,TRBJ2-3,10,SVGEVPDTQY
TRBV2,TRBJ2-6,16,ASSEALLRSSGANVLT
TRBV5-4,TRBJ2-5,12,ASSSGTDQETQY
TRBV5-4,TRBJ2-5,11,ASSADYPETQY
TRBV7-2,TRBJ2-3,16,ASSLVYWGQENTDTQY
TRBV6-5,TRBJ2-1,13,ASSLDRTAHNEQF
TRBV11-1,TRBJ2-7,14,ASSPSYRGATYEQY
TRBV6-1,TRBJ2-5,13,ASSEGATGAETQY
TRBV5-1,TRBJ1-2,12,ASSRDMEAYGYT
TRBV11-3,TRBJ2-7,11,ASRLPSRYEQY
TRBV19,TRBJ2-1,14,ASSISLGGDYNEQF
TRBV27,TRBJ2-2,11,ASRTGETGELF
TRBV4-2,TRBJ2-1,14,ASSQDGASSYNEQF
TRBV29-1,TRBJ2-1,10,SVGAGEGEQF
TRBV27,TRBJ1-5,15,ASSPDPTGHSNQPQH
TRBV6-4,TRBJ1-5,11,ASSDQAQGPQH
TRBV5-1,TRBJ2-7,11,ASSNHVSYEQY
TRBV2,TRBJ1-1,12,ASSRGQMNTEAF
TRBV28,TRBJ2-5,14,ASSSGSGSLGETQY
TRBV14,TRBJ1-4,17,ASSQDRDRGRVANEKLF
TRBV6-1,TRBJ1-5,13,ASSGFKQSNQPQH
TRBV7-6,TRBJ2-7,14,ASSRLGAGGWYEQY
TRBV7-8,TRBJ2-7,13,ASRPGQGPSYEQY
TRBV28,TRBJ2-3,16,ASSFNPKTDPGFNTQY
TRBV29-1,TRBJ2-1,12,SASSGRRYNEQF
TRBV5-8,TRBJ2-3,10,ASSLRADTQY
TRBV7-9,TRBJ2-7,12,ASSSKDLTYEQY
TRBV9,TRBJ1-2,11,ASSVDEYYGYT
TRBV4-2,TRBJ2-3,15,ASSQATRTGRTDTQY
TRBV27,TRBJ1-1,14,ASSPNNVHRGSEAF
TRBV6-4,TRBJ2-1,13,ASSEGLAGSNEQF
TRBV7-8,TRBJ2-7,13,ASSLVGQQWDEQY
TRBV5-1,TRBJ1-5,12,ASSSGQPNQPQH
TRBV2,TRBJ2-6,15,ASTEHDRLPGANVLT
TRBV7-9,TRBJ2-7,15,ASSPRRLAGGPYEQY
TRBV6-5,TRBJ2-1,12,ASRPGTTNNEQF
TRBV18,TRBJ1-5,12,ASSSTGANQPQH
TRBV18,TRBJ1-5,12,ASSQGQGNQPQH
TRBV7-8,TRBJ1-3,14,ASSIAGARFGNTIY
TRBV2,TRBJ1-5,11,ASSIRVNQPQH
TRBV28,TRBJ2-2,13,ASRHNFRDTGELF
TRBV6-4,TRBJ2-3,13,ASMRTSGSTDTQY
TRBV25-1,TRBJ2-7,11,ASSDRVVEEQY
TRBV28,TRBJ2-2,12,ASSLQGTAGELF
TRBV28,TRBJ2-7,13,ASSVIGTTGYEQY
TRBV7-8,TRBJ2-7,16,ASSQGTGLQLGDYEQY
TRBV28,TRBJ2-2,13,ASSPRQANTGELF
TRBV25-1,TRBJ2-7,10,ASSAVRYEQY
TRBV27,TRBJ1-5,16,ASSPSYYESHRDQPQH
TRBV19,TRBJ1-2,12,ASSIWTGTDGYT
TRBV11-2,TRBJ2-7,15,ASSLNGLAGPTYEQY
TRBV7-2,TRBJ2-7,12,ASSLQRDSYEQY
TRBV10-1,TRBJ1-3,10,ASRLAGGTIY